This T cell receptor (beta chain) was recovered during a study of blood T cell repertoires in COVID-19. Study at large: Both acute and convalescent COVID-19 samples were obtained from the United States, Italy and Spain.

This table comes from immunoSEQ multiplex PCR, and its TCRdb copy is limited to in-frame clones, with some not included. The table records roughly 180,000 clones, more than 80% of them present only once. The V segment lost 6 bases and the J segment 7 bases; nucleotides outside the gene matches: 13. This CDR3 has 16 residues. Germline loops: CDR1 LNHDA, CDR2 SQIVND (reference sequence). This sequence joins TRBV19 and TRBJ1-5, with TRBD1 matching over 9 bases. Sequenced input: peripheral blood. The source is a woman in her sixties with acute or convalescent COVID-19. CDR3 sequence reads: CASRASGTGTGQPQHF. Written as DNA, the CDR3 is TGTGCCAGTAGGGCCTCCGGGACAGGGACGGGACAGCCCCAGCATTTT.